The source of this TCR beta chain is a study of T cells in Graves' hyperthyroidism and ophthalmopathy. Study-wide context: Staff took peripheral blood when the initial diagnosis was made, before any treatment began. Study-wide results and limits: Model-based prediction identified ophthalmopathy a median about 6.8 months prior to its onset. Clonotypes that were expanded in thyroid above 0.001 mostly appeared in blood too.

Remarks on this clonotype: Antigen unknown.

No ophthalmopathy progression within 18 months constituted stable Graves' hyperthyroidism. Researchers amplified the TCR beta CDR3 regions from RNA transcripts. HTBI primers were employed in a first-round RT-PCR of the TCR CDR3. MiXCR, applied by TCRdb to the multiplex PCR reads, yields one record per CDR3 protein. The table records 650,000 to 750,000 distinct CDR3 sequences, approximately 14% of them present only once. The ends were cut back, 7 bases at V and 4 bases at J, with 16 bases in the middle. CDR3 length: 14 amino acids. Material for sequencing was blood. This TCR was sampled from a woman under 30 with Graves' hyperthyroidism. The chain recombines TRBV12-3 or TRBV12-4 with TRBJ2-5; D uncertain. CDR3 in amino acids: CASNLGVTPETQYF. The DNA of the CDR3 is TGTGCCAGCAACCTAGGTGTGACCCCAGAGACCCAGTACTTC.